This T cell receptor beta chain comes out of a study of graft-versus-host responses after intestinal transplantation. Across the whole study: Recipients were given multivisceral, liver-intestinal, or isolated intestinal transplants.

With respect to this clone: Its matching antigen is unknown. This CDR3 is also generated by other DNA sequences in the sample.

CDR3 size: 13 residues. Trimming removed 10 bases at V and 4 bases at J, with 13 bases between. Germline lookup yields CDR1 ENHRY and CDR2 SYGVKD. General study points: Recipient marrow held GvH clones, some first seen in ileum or blood.

TCRdb's copy holds only in-frame clones and misses some; the assay was immunoSEQ multiplex PCR. The sample consists of 70,000 to 95,000 clones, roughly 91% of them appearing once. The sequenced sample was unstimulated CD8+ T cells sorted from spleen or lymph node cells, obtained before transplant. This TCR was sampled from a human donor who was the organ donor for an intestinal transplant. The J gene is TRBJ2-2, the V gene TRBV10-3; tentatively, D is TRBD2 (6 bases). For the CDR3, the DNA is TGTGCCACTTGGAGGGCGCGCACCGGGGAGCTGTTTTTT. Protein product: CATWRARTGELFF.